This TCR beta chain was identified in a study of blood T cell repertoires in COVID-19. Study-level background: Specimens from acute and convalescent COVID-19 originated in the United States, Italy and Spain. In each case, the material was cDNA or gDNA derived from T cells, B-cell-depleted T cells, or PBMCs.

CDR3 size: 13 residues. Trimming took off 4 bases at V and 1 base at J, with 7 bases between the two ends. Per the germline V gene, CDR1 is SGHAT and CDR2 is FQDESV (reference sequence). Clones were read by immunoSEQ multiplex PCR, and TCRdb kept only the in-frame ones, dropping some. The repertoire holds about 150,000 clones, with approximately 83% as singletons. Participants came from roughly 24 US areas, aged roughly 18 to 95 years. Each participant's cohort was designated according to participant-reported clinical history. The rearrangement uses TRBV11-1 and TRBJ1-1; D is possibly TRBD1 (6 bases). The clonotype comes from a man between 65 and 85 years old who had been exposed to COVID-19. Sequencing input: PBMCs or T cells enriched from blood (not recorded which). CDR3 coding DNA: TGTGCCAGCAGCTCACAGGGGAACACTGAAGCTTTCTTT. The encoded protein is CASSSQGNTEAFF.